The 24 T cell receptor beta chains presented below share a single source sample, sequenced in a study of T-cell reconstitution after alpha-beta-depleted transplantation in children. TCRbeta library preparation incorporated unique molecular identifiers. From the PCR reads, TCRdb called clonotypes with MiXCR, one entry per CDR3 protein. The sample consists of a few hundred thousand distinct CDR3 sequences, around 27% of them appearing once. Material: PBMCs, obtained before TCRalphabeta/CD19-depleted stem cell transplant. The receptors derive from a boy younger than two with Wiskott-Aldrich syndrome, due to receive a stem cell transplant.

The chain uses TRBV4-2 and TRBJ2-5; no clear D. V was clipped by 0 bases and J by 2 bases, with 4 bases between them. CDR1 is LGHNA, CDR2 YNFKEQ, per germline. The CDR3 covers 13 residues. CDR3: CASSQDLQETQYF. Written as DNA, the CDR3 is TGTGCCAGCAGCCAAGACCTGCAAGAGACCCAGTACTTC.

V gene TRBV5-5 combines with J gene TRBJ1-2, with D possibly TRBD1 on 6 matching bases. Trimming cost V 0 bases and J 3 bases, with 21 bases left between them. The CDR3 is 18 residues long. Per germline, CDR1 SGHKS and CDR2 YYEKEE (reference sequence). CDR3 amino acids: CASSLGTVDTGSDYGYTF. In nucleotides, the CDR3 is TGTGCCAGCAGCTTGGGGACAGTGGATACAGGTAGTGACTATGGCTACACCTTC.

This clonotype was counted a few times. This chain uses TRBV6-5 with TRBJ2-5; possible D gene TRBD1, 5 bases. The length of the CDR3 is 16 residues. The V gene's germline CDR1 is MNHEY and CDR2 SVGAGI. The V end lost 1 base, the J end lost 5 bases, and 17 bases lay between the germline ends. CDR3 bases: TGTGCCAGCAGTTACTTTCGGGCAGGGTCAGCGGAGACCCAGTACTTC. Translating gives CASSYFRAGSAETQYF.

The DNA for the CDR3 is TGTGCCAGCCTAGGGGGAGGCAATCAGCCCCAGCATTTT. It codes for CASLGGGNQPQHF. The chain employs TRBV28 and TRBJ1-5, with D perhaps TRBD1 (6 bases). V lost 8 bases, J lost 2 bases, and 10 bases lay in between. The CDR3 length is 13 residues. CDR1 and CDR2 from the germline V gene are MDHEN and SYDVKM.

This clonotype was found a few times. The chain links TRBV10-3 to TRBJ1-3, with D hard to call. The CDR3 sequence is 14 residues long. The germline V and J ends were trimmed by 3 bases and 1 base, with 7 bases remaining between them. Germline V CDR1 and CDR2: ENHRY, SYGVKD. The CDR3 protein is CAISDSRSGNTIYF. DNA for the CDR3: TGTGCCATCAGTGACAGCCGATCTGGAAACACCATATATTTT.

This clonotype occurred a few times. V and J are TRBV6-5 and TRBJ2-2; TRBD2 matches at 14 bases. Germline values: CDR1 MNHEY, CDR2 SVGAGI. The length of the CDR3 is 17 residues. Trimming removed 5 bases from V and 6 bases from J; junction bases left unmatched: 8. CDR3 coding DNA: TGTGCCAGCAGTCCAATGGGGACTAGCGGGAGTGCCGGGGAGCTGTTTTTT. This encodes CASSPMGTSGSAGELFF.

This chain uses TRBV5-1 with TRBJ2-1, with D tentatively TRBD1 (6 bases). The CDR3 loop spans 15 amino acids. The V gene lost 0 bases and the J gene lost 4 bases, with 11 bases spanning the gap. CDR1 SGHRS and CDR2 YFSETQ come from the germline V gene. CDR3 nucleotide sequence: TGCGCCAGCAGCTTGGGACAGGTGAATTACAATGAGCAGTTCTTC. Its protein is CASSLGQVNYNEQFF. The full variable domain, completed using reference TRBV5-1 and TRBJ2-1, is KAGVTQTPRYLIKTRGQQVTLSCSPISGHRSVSWYQQTPGQGLQFLFEYFSETQRNKGNFPGRFSGRQFSNSRSEMNVSTLELGDSALYLCASSLGQVNYNEQFFGPGTRLTVL.

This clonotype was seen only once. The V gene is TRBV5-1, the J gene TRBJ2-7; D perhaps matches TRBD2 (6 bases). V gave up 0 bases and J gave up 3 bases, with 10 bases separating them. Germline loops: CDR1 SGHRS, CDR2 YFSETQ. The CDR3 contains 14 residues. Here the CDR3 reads CASSLGGDFYEQYF. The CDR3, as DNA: TGCGCCAGCAGCTTGGGCGGGGACTTCTACGAGCAGTACTTC.

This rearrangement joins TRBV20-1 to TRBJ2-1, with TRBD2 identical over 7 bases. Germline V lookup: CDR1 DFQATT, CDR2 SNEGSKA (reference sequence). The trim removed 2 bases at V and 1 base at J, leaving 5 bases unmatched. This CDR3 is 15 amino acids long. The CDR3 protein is CSARTSATSYNEQFF. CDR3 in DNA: TGCAGTGCTAGAACTAGCGCGACATCCTACAATGAGCAGTTCTTC.

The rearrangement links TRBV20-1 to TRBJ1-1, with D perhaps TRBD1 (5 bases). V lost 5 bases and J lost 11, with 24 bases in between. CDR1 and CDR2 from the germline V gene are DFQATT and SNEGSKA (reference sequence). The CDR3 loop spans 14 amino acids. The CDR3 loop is CSADLAGVLGRAFF. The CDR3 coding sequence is TGCAGTGCTGACCTCGCGGGGGTACTAGGGCGGGCTTTCTTT.

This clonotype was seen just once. DNA of the CDR3: TGCAGTGCTAGAACCGGGACAGGGGCCCACCAAGAGACCCAGTACTTC. Protein sequence: CSARTGTGAHQETQYF. This rearrangement joins TRBV20-1 to TRBJ2-5, with 10 bases fitting TRBD1. CDR3 length equals 16 residues. Trimming removed 2 bases from V and 0 bases from J; junction bases left unmatched: 6. Germline loops: CDR1 DFQATT, CDR2 SNEGSKA (reference sequence).

As DNA, the CDR3 is TGTGCCAGCAGCTTTTCTCTAGCGGGAGGATACGAGCAGTACTTC. It yields the protein CASSFSLAGGYEQYF. The chain employs TRBV7-8 and TRBJ2-7; 11 positions agree with TRBD2. This CDR3 is built from 15 residues. V was clipped by 3 bases and J by 4 bases; unmatched bases: 5. The germline V gene has CDR1 SGHVS and CDR2 FQNEAQ. Together with reference TRBV7-8 and TRBJ2-7, the CDR3 gives the full variable domain: GAGVSQSPRYKVAKRGQDVALRCDPISGHVSLFWYQQALGQGPEFLTYFQNEAQLDKSGLPSDRFFAERPEGSVSTLKIQRTQQEDSAVYLCASSFSLAGGYEQYFGPGTRLTVT.

Here the CDR3 reads CAISAKEQGIAYEQYF. The CDR3 DNA reads TGTGCCATCAGTGCCAAAGAACAGGGGATCGCCTACGAGCAGTACTTC. This rearrangement joins TRBV10-3 to TRBJ2-7; 7 bases are shared with TRBD1. The CDR3 consists of 16 residues. V lost 4 bases to trimming and J lost 2 bases; unmatched junction nucleotides: 11. Germline V gene lookup returns CDR1 ENHRY and CDR2 SYGVKD.

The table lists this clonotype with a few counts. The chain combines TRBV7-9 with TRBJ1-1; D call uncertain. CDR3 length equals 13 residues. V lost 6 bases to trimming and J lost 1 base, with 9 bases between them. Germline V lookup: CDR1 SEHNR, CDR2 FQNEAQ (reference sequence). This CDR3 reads CASSPTKNTEAFF. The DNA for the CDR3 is TGTGCCAGCAGTCCGACAAAGAACACTGAAGCTTTCTTT. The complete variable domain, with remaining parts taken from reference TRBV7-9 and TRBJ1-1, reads DTGVSQNPRHKITKRGQNVTFRCDPISEHNRLYWYRQTLGQGPEFLTYFQNEAQLEKSRLLSDRFSAERPKGSFSTLEIQRTEQGDSAMYLCASSPTKNTEAFFGQGTRLTVV.

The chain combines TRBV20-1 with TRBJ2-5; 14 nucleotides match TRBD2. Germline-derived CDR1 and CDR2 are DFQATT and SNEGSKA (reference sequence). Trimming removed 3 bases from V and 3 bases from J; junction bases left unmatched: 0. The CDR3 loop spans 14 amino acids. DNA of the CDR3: TGCAGTGCTAGGACTAGCGGGAGGGAAGAGACCCAGTACTTC. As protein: CSARTSGREETQYF.

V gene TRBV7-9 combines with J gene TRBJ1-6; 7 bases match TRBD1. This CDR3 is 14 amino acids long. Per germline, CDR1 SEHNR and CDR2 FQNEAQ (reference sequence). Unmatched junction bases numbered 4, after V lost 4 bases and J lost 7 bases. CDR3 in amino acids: CASSSQGQNSPLHF. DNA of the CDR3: TGTGCCAGCAGCTCACAGGGGCAGAATTCACCCCTCCACTTT.

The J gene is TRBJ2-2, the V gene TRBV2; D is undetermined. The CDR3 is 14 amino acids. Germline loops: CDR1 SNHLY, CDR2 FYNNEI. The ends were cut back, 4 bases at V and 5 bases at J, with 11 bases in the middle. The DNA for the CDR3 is TGTGCCAGCAGTGTTTTGGCGGTGACCGGGGAGCTGTTTTTT. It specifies CASSVLAVTGELFF.

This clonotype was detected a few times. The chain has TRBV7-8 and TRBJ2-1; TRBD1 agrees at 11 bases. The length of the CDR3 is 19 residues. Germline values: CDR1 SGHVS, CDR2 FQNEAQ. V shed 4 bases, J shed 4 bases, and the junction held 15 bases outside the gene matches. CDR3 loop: CASSSDRGLIGRPYNEQFF. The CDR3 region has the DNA TGTGCCAGCAGCTCGGACAGGGGGCTGATTGGTCGCCCGTACAATGAGCAGTTCTTC.

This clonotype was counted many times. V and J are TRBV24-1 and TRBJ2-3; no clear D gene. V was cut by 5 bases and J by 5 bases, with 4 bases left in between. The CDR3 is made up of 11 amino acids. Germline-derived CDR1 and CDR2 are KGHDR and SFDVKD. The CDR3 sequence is CATSGGDTQYF. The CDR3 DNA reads TGTGCCACCAGTGGTGGAGATACGCAGTATTTT.

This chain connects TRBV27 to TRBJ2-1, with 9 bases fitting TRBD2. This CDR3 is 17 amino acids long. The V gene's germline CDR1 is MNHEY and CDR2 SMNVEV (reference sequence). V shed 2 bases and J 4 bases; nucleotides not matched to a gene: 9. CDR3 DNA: TGTGCCAGCAGTTTAATTCCGGTCACTAGCGGGTACAATGAGCAGTTCTTC. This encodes CASSLIPVTSGYNEQFF.

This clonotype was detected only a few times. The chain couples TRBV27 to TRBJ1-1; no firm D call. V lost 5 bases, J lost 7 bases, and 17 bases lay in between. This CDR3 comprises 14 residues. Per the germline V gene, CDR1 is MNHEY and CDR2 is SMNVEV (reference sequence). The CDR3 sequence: CASSLDLGNDEAFF. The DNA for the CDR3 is TGTGCCAGCAGTCTAGACCTGGGTAATGATGAAGCTTTCTTT.

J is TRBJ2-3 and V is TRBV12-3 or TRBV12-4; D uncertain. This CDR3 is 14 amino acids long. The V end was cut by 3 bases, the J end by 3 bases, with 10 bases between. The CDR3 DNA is TGTGCCAGCAGTTTTGAGTGGCGTACAGATACGCAGTATTTT. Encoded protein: CASSFEWRTDTQYF.

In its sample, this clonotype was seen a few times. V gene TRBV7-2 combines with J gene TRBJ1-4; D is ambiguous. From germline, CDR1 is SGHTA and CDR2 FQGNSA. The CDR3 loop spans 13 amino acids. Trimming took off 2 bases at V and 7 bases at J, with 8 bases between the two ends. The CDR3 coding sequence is TGTGCCAGCAGCTTAAAAGGGCCTGAAAAACTGTTTTTT. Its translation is CASSLKGPEKLFF.

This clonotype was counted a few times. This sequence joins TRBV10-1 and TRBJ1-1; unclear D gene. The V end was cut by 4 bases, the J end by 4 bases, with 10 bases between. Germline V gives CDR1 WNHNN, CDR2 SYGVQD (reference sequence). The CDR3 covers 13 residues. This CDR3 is CASSGSLGTEAFF. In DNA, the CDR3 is TGCGCCAGCAGTGGGTCCCTAGGCACTGAAGCTTTCTTT.